These 3 T cell receptor beta chains were all obtained from the same sample, sequenced in a study of glioma-infiltrating T cells. Amplification of TCR alpha and beta CDR3 regions from RNA used iRepertoire nested multiplex PCR. TCRdb redid the calling of the multiplex PCR reads with MiXCR, one entry per CDR3 protein. Of approximately 120,000 distinct CDR3 sequences detected, roughly 20% appear once; the ten largest clones hold roughly 15%. Material for sequencing was glioma tissue, nonneoplastic brain tissue, or PBMCs (not recorded which). Receptors were obtained from a human donor with low-grade glioma or glioblastoma, undergoing nonglioma brain surgery, or in good health (not recorded which).

This clonotype was seen repeatedly, ten times or more. V usage is TRBV2 and J usage is TRBJ2-7; D is possibly TRBD1 or TRBD2 (5 bases each). Trimming shortened V by 3 bases and J by 5 bases, and 11 bases separated the two germline ends. This CDR3 has 13 amino acids. Germline V CDR1 and CDR2: SNHLY, FYNNEI. This CDR3 reads CASSEAGSNEQYF. The CDR3 bases are TGTGCCAGCAGTGAGGCAGGGAGCAACGAGCAGTACTTC.

This clonotype turned up a few times. This could be a read error, since a much larger clone is one nucleotide away. The J gene is TRBJ2-7, the V gene TRBV7-2; D perhaps matches TRBD2 (6 bases). The CDR3 runs to 15 residues. In germline, CDR1 is SGHTA, CDR2 FQGNSA. V shed 8 bases and J shed 1 base, with 18 bases lying between them. CDR3 DNA: TGTGCCAGCCGCTCCTCGGGGACTCGATCCTACGAGCAGTACTTC. Its translation is CASRSSGTRSYEQYF.

This clonotype was observed many times. Here the CDR3 reads CASSYSETRTDTQYF. As DNA, the CDR3 is TGTGCCAGCAGTTACTCAGAGACCCGCACAGATACGCAGTATTTT. The J gene is TRBJ2-3, the V gene TRBV6-2 or TRBV6-3; no reliable D call. Germline-derived CDR1 and CDR2 are MNHEY and SVGEGT. The length of the CDR3 is 15 residues. The V end was cut by 0 bases, the J end by 1 base, with 8 bases between.